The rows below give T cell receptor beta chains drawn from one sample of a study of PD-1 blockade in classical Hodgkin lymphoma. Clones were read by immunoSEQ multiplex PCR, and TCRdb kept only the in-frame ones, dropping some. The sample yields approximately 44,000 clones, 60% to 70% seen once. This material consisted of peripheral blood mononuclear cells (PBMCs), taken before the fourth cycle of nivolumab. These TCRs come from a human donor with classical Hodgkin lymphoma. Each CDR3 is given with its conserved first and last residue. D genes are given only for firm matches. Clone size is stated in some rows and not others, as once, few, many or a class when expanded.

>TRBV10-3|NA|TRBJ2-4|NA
CAISESTRHNKNIQYF
TGTGCCATCAGTGAGTCTACACGACATAACAAAAACATTCAGTACTTC
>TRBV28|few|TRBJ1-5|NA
CASSFVRGRSNQPQHF
TGTGCCAGCAGTTTTGTCCGGGGTAGGAGCAATCAGCCCCAGCATTTT
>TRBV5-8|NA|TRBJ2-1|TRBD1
CASSLGDRGYNEQFF
TGTGCCAGCAGTTTGGGGGACAGGGGCTACAATGAGCAGTTCTTC
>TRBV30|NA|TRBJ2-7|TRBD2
CAWSVRTSGSAGNEQYF
TGTGCCTGGAGTGTAAGGACTAGCGGGTCTGCGGGAAACGAGCAGTACTTC
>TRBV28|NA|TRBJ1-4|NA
CASSHRSNGLLFF
TGTGCCAGCAGCCACCGATCTAACGGGCTTTTGTTTTTT
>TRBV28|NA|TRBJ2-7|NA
CASSLFKGRQGGDEQYF
TGTGCCAGCAGTTTATTTAAGGGGAGACAGGGAGGAGACGAGCAGTACTTC
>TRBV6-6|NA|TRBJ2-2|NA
CASSYLQNTGELFF
TGTGCCAGCAGTTACCTCCAGAACACCGGGGAGCTGTTTTTT
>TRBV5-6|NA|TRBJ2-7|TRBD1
CASSSGGDFSYEQYF
TGTGCCAGCAGCTCAGGGGGCGATTTCTCCTACGAGCAGTACTTC
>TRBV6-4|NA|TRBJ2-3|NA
CASRPFTDTQYF
TGTGCCAGCAGGCCCTTCACAGATACGCAGTATTTT
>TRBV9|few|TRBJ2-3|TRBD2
CASSDGLAGSDTQYF
TGTGCCAGCTCGGACGGACTAGCGGGATCGGATACGCAGTATTTT
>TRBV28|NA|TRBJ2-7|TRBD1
CASSSGQGKGEQYF
TGTGCCAGCAGTTCGGGACAGGGAAAAGGCGAGCAGTACTTC
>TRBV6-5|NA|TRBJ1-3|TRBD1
CASSYGDSSGNTIYF
TGTGCCAGCAGTTACGGGGACAGCTCTGGAAACACCATATATTTT
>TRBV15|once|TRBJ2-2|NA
CATSTTIDTNTGELFF
TGTGCCACCAGCACCACTATAGATACGAACACCGGGGAGCTGTTTTTT
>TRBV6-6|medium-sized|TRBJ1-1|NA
CASSYGPNTEAFF
TGTGCCAGCAGTTACGGCCCGAACACTGAAGCTTTCTTT
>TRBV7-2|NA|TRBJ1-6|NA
CASSPSQAFSYNSPLHF
TGTGCCAGCAGCCCTTCACAGGCTTTCTCCTATAATTCACCCCTCCACTTT
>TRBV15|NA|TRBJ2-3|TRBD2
CATSRTSGGTDTQYF
TGTGCCACCAGCAGGACTAGCGGGGGCACAGATACGCAGTATTTT
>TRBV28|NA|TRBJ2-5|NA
CASTPLRQETQYF
TGTGCCAGCACTCCCCTTAGGCAAGAGACCCAGTACTTC
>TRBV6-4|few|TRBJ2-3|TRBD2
CASSDQGLAGDTQYF
TGTGCCAGCAGTGACCAAGGACTAGCGGGGGATACGCAGTATTTT
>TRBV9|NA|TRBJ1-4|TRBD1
CASSVSPGQSNEKLFF
TGTGCCAGCAGCGTATCACCGGGACAGTCTAATGAAAAACTGTTTTTT
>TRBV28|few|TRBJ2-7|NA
CASSPVGITYEQYF
TGTGCCAGCAGCCCGGTGGGGATTACCTACGAGCAGTACTTC
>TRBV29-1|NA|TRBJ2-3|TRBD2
CSVEGLAGGRYTDTQYF
TGCAGCGTTGAGGGGCTAGCGGGGGGCCGATACACAGATACGCAGTATTTT
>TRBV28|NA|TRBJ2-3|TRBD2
CASSSGTSLGDTQYF
TGTGCCAGCAGTTCCGGGACTAGCTTAGGAGATACGCAGTATTTT
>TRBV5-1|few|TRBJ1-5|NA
CASSQGVNQPQHF
TGCGCCAGCAGCCAGGGAGTCAATCAGCCCCAGCATTTT
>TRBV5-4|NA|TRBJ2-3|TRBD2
CASSLELAGISTDTQYF
TGTGCCAGCAGCTTGGAATTAGCGGGAATTAGCACAGATACGCAGTATTTT
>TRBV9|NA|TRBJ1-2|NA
CASSPRESRGALGYTF
TGTGCCAGCAGCCCCCGGGAGAGTAGAGGGGCATTAGGGTACACCTTC
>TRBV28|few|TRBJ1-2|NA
CASNDPEDKSYTF
TGTGCCAGCAACGACCCAGAGGACAAAAGCTACACCTTC
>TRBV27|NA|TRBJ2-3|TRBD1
CASSSRTGGTDTQYF
TGTGCCAGCAGTTCTCGGACAGGGGGCACAGATACGCAGTATTTT
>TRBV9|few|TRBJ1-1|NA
CASSPRPGAANTEAFF
TGTGCCAGCAGCCCCCGTCCTGGGGCAGCGAACACTGAAGCTTTCTTT
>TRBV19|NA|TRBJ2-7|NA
CASSIGFRQLPREQYF
TGTGCCAGTAGTATAGGTTTTCGGCAGCTCCCCCGCGAGCAGTACTTC
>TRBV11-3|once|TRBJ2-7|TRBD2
CASSPRGTSGSNEQYF
TGTGCCAGCAGCCCCCGGGGGACTAGCGGGAGCAACGAGCAGTACTTC
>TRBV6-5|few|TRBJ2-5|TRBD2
CASSYSATSGRETQYF
TGTGCCAGCAGTTACTCAGCGACTAGCGGGAGGGAGACCCAGTACTTC
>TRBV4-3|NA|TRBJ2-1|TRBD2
CASSQGLAGATPSSYNEQFF
TGCGCCAGCAGCCAAGGACTAGCGGGAGCCACACCGAGCTCCTACAATGAGCAGTTCTTC
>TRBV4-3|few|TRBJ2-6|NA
CASSHPPTPSGANVLTF
TGCGCCAGCAGCCACCCCCCTACGCCCTCTGGGGCCAACGTCCTGACTTTC
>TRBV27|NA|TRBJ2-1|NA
CASSLRRGFNEQFF
TGTGCCAGCAGCCTAAGGCGAGGATTCAATGAGCAGTTCTTC
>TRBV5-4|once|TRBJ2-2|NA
CATYPGGHNTGELFF
TGTGCCACCTATCCCGGCGGGCACAACACCGGGGAGCTGTTTTTT
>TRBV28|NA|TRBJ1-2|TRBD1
CGTTRDRGLGGYTF
TGTGGAACGACCCGGGACAGGGGTTTGGGTGGCTACACCTTC
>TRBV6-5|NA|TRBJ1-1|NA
CASSYQQQLEAFF
TGTGCCAGCAGTTACCAACAGCAACTTGAAGCTTTCTTT
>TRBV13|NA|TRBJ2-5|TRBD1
CASSYGQGVLETQYF
TGTGCCAGCAGCTACGGACAGGGTGTGTTGGAGACCCAGTACTTC
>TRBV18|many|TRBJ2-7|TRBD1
CASSPGDRAPYEQYF
TGTGCCAGCTCACCAGGGGACAGGGCCCCCTACGAGCAGTACTTC
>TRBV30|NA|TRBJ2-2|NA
CAWSGTANTGELFF
TGTGCCTGGAGTGGGACAGCGAACACCGGGGAGCTGTTTTTT
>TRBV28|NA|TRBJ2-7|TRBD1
CASSFSGQGFHEQYF
TGTGCCAGCAGTTTCTCAGGACAGGGTTTCCACGAGCAGTACTTC
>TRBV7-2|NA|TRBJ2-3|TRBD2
CASSLVGLTGGLTDTQYF
TGTGCCAGCAGCTTAGTGGGATTGACGGGGGGACTCACGGATACGCAGTATTTT
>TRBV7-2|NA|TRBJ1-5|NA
CASSLEQLSNQPQHF
TGTGCCAGCAGCTTAGAACAGCTTAGCAATCAGCCCCAGCATTTT
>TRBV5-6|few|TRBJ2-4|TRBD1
CASSGWTGFEANIQYF
TGTGCCAGCAGCGGATGGACAGGGTTTGAGGCAAACATTCAGTACTTC
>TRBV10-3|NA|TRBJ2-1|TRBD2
CAIMNGAGGRNNEQFF
TGTGCCATCATGAACGGCGCGGGGGGAAGGAACAATGAGCAGTTCTTC
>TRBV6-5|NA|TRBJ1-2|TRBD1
CASRRDREGNYGYTF
TGTGCCAGCAGAAGGGACAGGGAAGGCAACTATGGCTACACCTTC
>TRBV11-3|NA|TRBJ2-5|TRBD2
CASSLGPKAGGKETQYF
TGTGCCAGCAGCTTAGGTCCCAAAGCGGGGGGGAAAGAGACCCAGTACTTC
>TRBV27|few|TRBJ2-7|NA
CASSPRRLGSSYEQYF
TGTGCCAGCAGTCCCAGGCGGCTAGGGAGCTCCTACGAGCAGTACTTC
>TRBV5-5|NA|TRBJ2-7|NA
CASSPGLGLGEQYF
TGTGCCAGCAGCCCAGGACTGGGGCTTGGGGAGCAGTACTTC
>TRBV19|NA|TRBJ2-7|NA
CASSPADIYEQYF
TGTGCCAGTAGTCCGGCTGACATCTACGAGCAGTACTTC
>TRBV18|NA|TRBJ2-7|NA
CASSLSSYEQYF
TGTGCCAGCTCTCTTAGCTCCTACGAGCAGTACTTC
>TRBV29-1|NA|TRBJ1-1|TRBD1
CSAKGQLGVNTEAFF
TGCAGCGCTAAGGGACAGCTGGGGGTGAACACTGAAGCTTTCTTT
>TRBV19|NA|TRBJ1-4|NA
CASSATRDVKNEKLFF
TGTGCCAGTAGTGCCACGAGGGACGTCAAGAATGAAAAACTGTTTTTT
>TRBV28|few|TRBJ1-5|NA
CASSTFLSSNQPQHF
TGTGCCAGCAGCACATTCCTGAGTAGCAATCAGCCCCAGCATTTT
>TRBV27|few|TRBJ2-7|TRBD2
CASRRSGRAFEQYF
TGTGCCAGCAGGAGGAGCGGGAGGGCCTTCGAGCAGTACTTC
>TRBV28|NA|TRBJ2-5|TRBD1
CASSEYSGTENQETQYF
TGTGCCAGCAGTGAGTACTCCGGGACAGAAAACCAAGAGACCCAGTACTTC
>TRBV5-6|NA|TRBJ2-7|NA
CASSSPDQEQYF
TGTGCCAGCAGCTCTCCCGACCAAGAGCAGTACTTC